This T cell receptor (beta chain) was sequenced during a study of cytomegalovirus exposure and HLA in healthy donors. Researchers ran the PCR with 60 Vbeta and 13 Jbeta primers. Produced via immunoSEQ multiplex PCR; TCRdb's table is partial and in-frame only. The data hold some 110,000 clones, with approximately 67% observed a single time. CDR3 length: 13 amino acids. Trimming stripped 7 bases from V and 3 bases from J, with 11 bases between. Germline values: CDR1 LNHDA, CDR2 SQIVND (reference sequence). Concerning this clone itself: What it binds is not known.

Broader study findings: Sequencing likely generated an artifact that appeared as a cluster of highly shared sequence variants.

The receptor's source is a man between 18 and 35 years old in good health and CMV-seronegative. Sequencing was done on a sample of PBMCs. V and J are TRBV19 and TRBJ2-3; tentatively, D is TRBD2 (5 bases). In DNA form, the CDR3 reads TGTGCCAGTAAAGTGACGGGGACAGATACGCAGTATTTT. Translation: CASKVTGTDTQYF.